A single sample gave rise to the 26 T cell receptor beta chains below, sequenced in a study of T cells in Graves' hyperthyroidism and ophthalmopathy. Amplification targeted TCR beta CDR3 regions from RNA transcripts. First-round RT-PCR targeting the TCR CDR3 was performed with the HTBI primer set. Using its own MiXCR run on the multiplex PCR reads, TCRdb lists one record per CDR3 protein. The sample contains hundreds of thousands of distinct CDR3 sequences, 16% of which appear only once. The source material was blood. Receptors originate from a woman in her 30s with Graves' hyperthyroidism.

In its sample, this clonotype was seen many times. CDR3 amino acids: CASSLRRDLDEQYF. The CDR3 nucleotides read TGTGCCAGCAGTTTACGGCGGGATCTCGACGAGCAGTACTTC. The rearrangement uses TRBV28 and TRBJ2-7, with a tentative D call TRBD2 (6 bases). There are 14 residues in the CDR3. V was clipped by 2 bases and J by 5 bases, with 13 bases between them. CDR1 is MDHEN and CDR2 is SYDVKM in the germline V gene.

This clonotype was observed a few times. CDR3 region: CASSLYNLREQFF. DNA for the CDR3: TGTGCCAGCAGCTTATATAACCTTCGGGAGCAGTTCTTC. The chain uses TRBV11-2 and TRBJ2-1; D uncertain. The CDR3 has 13 residues. Germline loops: CDR1 SGHAT, CDR2 FQNNGV. Deletions cut 2 bases from V and 10 bases from J, with 12 bases between.

Ten or more counts support this clonotype. The chain joins TRBV12-3 or TRBV12-4 to TRBJ1-1, with no clear D. The CDR3 contains 14 residues. With 3 bases removed from V and 4 bases from J, the gap between germline ends came to 12 bases. CDR3 nucleotides: TGTGCCAGCAGTTTCGATGGGGTGGGCACTGAAGCTTTCTTT. It specifies CASSFDGVGTEAFF.

This clonotype has at least ten counts. This chain uses TRBV28 with TRBJ2-7, with 10 bases matching TRBD1. The J segment lost 4 bases and the V segment lost 5 bases, leaving 8 bases of the junction unmatched. Germline CDR1 reads MDHEN; CDR2 reads SYDVKM. This CDR3 is built from 15 residues. The DNA of the CDR3 is TGTGCCAGCAGTATAACGCCGGGACAGGGGTACGAGCAGTACTTC. Translating gives CASSITPGQGYEQYF.

This clonotype was counted between two and nine times. CDR3 coding DNA: TGTGCCAGCAGCTTGTCCCGGGCAAGGTCCTATAATTCACCCCTCCACTTT. As protein: CASSLSRARSYNSPLHF. The rearrangement uses TRBV7-9 and TRBJ1-6; D remains unclear. The CDR3 sequence is 17 residues long. Per germline, CDR1 SEHNR and CDR2 FQNEAQ (reference sequence). V shed 3 bases and J shed 1 base, with 13 bases lying between them.

The gene calls are TRBV10-2 and TRBJ2-7; 8 nucleotides line up with TRBD1. CDR3 length: 15 residues. Per the germline V gene, CDR1 is WSHSY and CDR2 is SAAADI. Trimming at V came to 1 base and at J to 5 bases, leaving 7 bases not matched to a gene. As DNA, the CDR3 is TGCGCCAGCAGTGAGTTGTTGGAGACAGGGGACGAGCAGTACTTC. Translated: CASSELLETGDEQYF.

This clonotype came up a few times. The rearrangement joins TRBV4-1 to TRBJ2-4; D might be TRBD1 (5 bases). This CDR3 region has 16 residues. Germline CDR1 is MGHRA and CDR2 is YSYEKL. V was clipped by 0 bases and J by 4 bases, with 13 bases between them. The CDR3 loop reads CASSQEVERGKNIQYF. The CDR3 DNA reads TGCGCCAGCAGCCAAGAGGTAGAAAGGGGTAAAAACATTCAGTACTTC.

This clonotype was counted only a few times. The chain recombines TRBV3-1 with TRBJ2-3; 9 bases line up with TRBD2. The CDR3 extends over 16 amino acids. J was trimmed by 3 bases and V by 6 bases; bases with no gene match: 10. Germline lookup yields CDR1 LGHDT and CDR2 YNNKEL (reference sequence). The CDR3 nucleotides read TGTGCCAGCAGGGCTATAGCGGGAGTGGAGACAGATACGCAGTATTTT. The encoded protein is CASRAIAGVETDTQYF.

The rearrangement uses TRBV20-1 and TRBJ2-1; TRBD1 matches at 8 bases. The CDR3 has 14 amino acids. The germline V gene encodes CDR1 DFQATT and CDR2 SNEGSKA (reference sequence). The V and J ends lost 4 bases and 5 bases, in that order; junction bases with no gene match: 7. CDR3 DNA: TGCAGTGCTACAGGGGGCGTTTCCGACAATGAGCAGTTCTTC. This encodes CSATGGVSDNEQFF.

The chain recombines TRBV5-1 with TRBJ1-1, with D possibly matching TRBD1 (5 bases). Trimming stripped 2 bases from V and 2 bases from J, with 13 bases between. CDR1 is SGHRS and CDR2 is YFSETQ in the germline V gene. This CDR3 contains 15 residues. The CDR3 loop reads CASSFSPGLNTEAFF. CDR3 DNA: TGCGCCAGCAGCTTCTCGCCAGGGTTAAACACTGAAGCTTTCTTT.

The sample holds many counts of this clonotype. The CDR3 protein is CSVRQRLNTEAFF. The CDR3 bases are TGCAGCGTTCGACAGAGACTGAACACTGAAGCTTTCTTT. The V gene is TRBV29-1, the J gene TRBJ1-1; D may be TRBD1 (5 bases). V lost 5 bases to trimming and J lost 0 bases, with 10 bases between them. Germline V gives CDR1 SQVTM, CDR2 ANQGSEA. The CDR3 contains 13 residues.

The table lists this clonotype with many counts. The V gene is TRBV4-2, the J gene TRBJ1-4; 8 nucleotides match TRBD1. With V trimmed by 1 base and J by 5 bases, 3 bases remained unmatched. This CDR3 spans 15 amino acids. Germline CDR1 is LGHNA and CDR2 is YNFKEQ. The CDR3 sequence: CASSQAGTGNEKLFF. Written as DNA, the CDR3 is TGTGCCAGCAGCCAAGCCGGGACAGGAAATGAAAAACTGTTTTTT.

The table lists this clonotype with many counts. The CDR3 here is CAWSVGTEAFF. The DNA of the CDR3 is TGTGCCTGGAGTGTAGGCACTGAAGCTTTCTTT. The gene calls are TRBV30 and TRBJ1-1; D is ambiguous. Trimming shortened V by 0 bases and J by 4 bases, and 3 bases separated the two germline ends. CDR1 and CDR2 from the germline V gene are GTSNPN and SVGIG (reference sequence). The CDR3 runs to 11 residues. The variable domain in full, with the rest retrieved from reference TRBV30 and TRBJ1-1, is SQTIHQWPATLVQPVGSPLSLECTVEGTSNPNLYWYRQAAGRGLQLLFYSVGIGQISSEVPQNLSASRPQDRQFILSSKKLLLSDSGFYLCAWSVGTEAFFGQGTRLTVV.

This clonotype has at least ten counts. As DNA, the CDR3 is TGTGCCAGCAGTTTAGACCAGTTCGAGCCCCAGCATTTT. Translating gives CASSLDQFEPQHF. The chain is built from TRBV12-3 or TRBV12-4 and TRBJ1-5; D gene uncertain. V lost 1 base and J 8 bases, leaving 9 bases between the germline ends. The CDR3 has 13 amino acids.

Notes on this clonotype: This may arise from a read error, as a much more abundant clone is one base away. The rearrangement joins TRBV20-1 to TRBJ2-7, with D perhaps matching TRBD1 (5 bases). The CDR3 extends over 15 amino acids. Germline values: CDR1 DFQATT, CDR2 SNEGSKA (reference sequence). For the CDR3, the DNA is TGCAGTGCTAGAGTAAGGGGCCAGGTGTCCTACGAGCAGGACTTC. This sequence encodes CSARVRGQVSYEQDF.

This clonotype was seen a handful of times. The gene calls are TRBV12-3 or TRBV12-4 and TRBJ1-2, with TRBD1 identical over 8 bases. The trim removed 9 bases at V and 7 bases at J, leaving 7 bases unmatched. The CDR3 runs to 12 residues. The CDR3 sequence is CASQTGGFGYTF. CDR3 nucleotides: TGTGCCAGTCAAACAGGGGGGTTTGGCTACACCTTC.

This clonotype has just one count. The chain uses TRBV5-5 and TRBJ2-2; weak D call: TRBD2 (6 bases). The CDR3 spans 13 residues. The V end lost 10 bases, the J end lost 4 bases, and 14 bases lay between the germline ends. Looked up from germline, CDR1 is SGHKS and CDR2 is YYEKEE (reference sequence). The CDR3 coding sequence is TGTGCCGGGCTTCTAGCGAGCACCGGGGAGCTGTTTTTT. This translates into CAGLLASTGELFF.

The rearrangement links TRBV9 to TRBJ2-5; 9 bases line up with TRBD2. Germline V lookup: CDR1 SGDLS, CDR2 YYNGEE. The CDR3 sequence is 16 residues long. J gave up 5 bases and V 0 bases, and 8 bases lay outside the gene matches. CDR3 in DNA: TGTGCCAGCAGCGTAGATCCCGGGGCGGGAGGGGAGACCCAGTACTTC. This translates into CASSVDPGAGGETQYF.

This clonotype was observed many times. The rearrangement links TRBV5-1 to TRBJ2-1, with 11 bases fitting TRBD2. This CDR3 is built from 18 residues. Trimming removed 4 bases from V and 0 bases from J; junction bases left unmatched: 9. Looked up from germline, CDR1 is SGHRS and CDR2 is YFSETQ. CDR3 nucleotide sequence: TGCGCCAGCAGCCTAGGACTAGCGGGTAGGGTCTCCTACAATGAGCAGTTCTTC. This codes for CASSLGLAGRVSYNEQFF. The whole variable domain, remainder taken from reference TRBV5-1 and TRBJ2-1, is KAGVTQTPRYLIKTRGQQVTLSCSPISGHRSVSWYQQTPGQGLQFLFEYFSETQRNKGNFPGRFSGRQFSNSRSEMNVSTLELGDSALYLCASSLGLAGRVSYNEQFFGPGTRLTVL.

On this clonotype: This may be a read error: a much more frequent sequence differs by one nucleotide. For the CDR3, the DNA is TGTGCCAGCAACACCTACTTCCACTCCTACGAGCAGTTCTTC. Translated: CASNTYFHSYEQFF. The rearrangement uses TRBV28 and TRBJ2-7, with D hard to call. The closer fit of TRBJ2-1 to the DNA end suggests the J call may be wrong. The CDR3 has 14 residues. CDR1 is MDHEN and CDR2 is SYDVKM in the germline V gene.

This clonotype was seen a few times. The CDR3 DNA is TGTGCCTGGAGGAGGGGGGGGACCTTCCAAGAGACCCAGTACTTC. Protein product: CAWRRGGTFQETQYF. The gene calls are TRBV30 and TRBJ2-5, with a possible D match to TRBD2 (7 bases). This CDR3 spans 15 amino acids. The V end lost 3 bases, the J end lost 1 base, and 15 bases lay between the germline ends. Germline-derived CDR1 and CDR2 are GTSNPN and SVGIG (reference sequence).

The table lists this clonotype with a few counts. CDR3: CASSQERAGDQETQYF. As DNA, the CDR3 is TGTGCCAGCAGCCAAGAAAGAGCGGGGGACCAAGAGACCCAGTACTTC. This chain uses TRBV3-1 with TRBJ2-5, with 8 positions matching TRBD2. Germline V gene lookup returns CDR1 LGHDT and CDR2 YNNKEL (reference sequence). Unmatched junction bases numbered 3, after V lost 0 bases and J lost 0 bases. This CDR3 has 16 residues.

This clonotype was seen more than once but under ten times. As DNA, the CDR3 is TGTGCCAGCAGTACCATCCACCTGGGACAGGGGGCGATGGGAAAACTGTTTTTT. Translating gives CASSTIHLGQGAMGKLFF. The V and J genes are TRBV28 and TRBJ1-4; TRBD1 aligns across 12 bases. The germline gives CDR1 MDHEN, CDR2 SYDVKM. This CDR3 is built from 18 residues. V dropped 5 bases and J dropped 10; count of bases not matched to a gene: 17.

This clonotype was recorded at least ten times. This rearrangement joins TRBV6-1 to TRBJ2-3; TRBD2 matches at 10 bases. This CDR3 has 15 residues. Trimming at V came to 6 bases and at J to 3 bases, leaving 6 bases not matched to a gene. Germline-derived CDR1 and CDR2 are MNHNS and SASEGT. The CDR3 is CASRTGTSETDTQYF. In DNA form, the CDR3 reads TGTGCCAGCAGGACCGGGACTAGCGAGACAGATACGCAGTATTTT.

This clonotype was observed many times. This sequence joins TRBV28 and TRBJ2-7; TRBD2 might be the D (7 bases). V was cut by 7 bases and J by 7 bases, with 23 bases left in between. The CDR3 consists of 15 residues. CDR1 MDHEN and CDR2 SYDVKM come from the germline V gene. The CDR3 region is CASKGGDQGWLEQYF. CDR3 nucleotide sequence: TGTGCCAGCAAGGGGGGGGACCAGGGATGGTTGGAGCAGTACTTC.

This clonotype was seen a few times. This chain connects TRBV12-3 or TRBV12-4 to TRBJ2-1, with D perhaps matching TRBD2 (6 bases). The CDR3 runs to 14 residues. Trimming removed 2 bases from V and 9 bases from J, with 14 bases in between. The CDR3 nucleotides read TGTGCCAGCAGTTTATCCCGGGGGATGGGTGAGCAGTTCTTC. Its translation is CASSLSRGMGEQFF.